This TCR beta chain was identified in a study of regulatory T cells in long-lasting Graves disease. Overall study: For a period under 3 months, newly diagnosed Graves' patients had taken antithyroid drugs. Study-wide findings and caveats: Relative to new patients (approximately 1,000), persistent patients exhibited greater sharing of public clonotypes (around 2,500). Favoring TRBV28, TRBJ1-2 and TRBJ2-5 was a feature seen in persistent disease.

In building TCR beta libraries, iRepertoire HTBI primers were used together with Arm-PCR of CDR3 regions. MiXCR was run by TCRdb on the multiplex PCR reads, yielding one entry per CDR3 protein. The sample carries about 400,000 distinct CDR3 sequences, about 15% recorded once. The time point: newly diagnosed GD, antithyroid drugs for less than 3 months. RNA extracted from PBMCs served as the sequencing template. From germline, CDR1 is SQVTM and CDR2 ANQGSEA. This CDR3 is built from 17 residues. Of note for this clonotype: The antigen remains unidentified. At one boundary the junction diverges from the germline segment, which might be a read error.

This sample was also put to use in a study of T cells in Graves' hyperthyroidism and ophthalmopathy. That source notes: HTBI primers were used for first-round RT-PCR of the TCR CDR3.

The starting material was peripheral blood mononuclear cells (PBMCs), obtained at new diagnosis, from a patient treated with antithyroid drugs. This rearrangement joins TRBV29-1 to TRBJ2-1, with 9 positions matching TRBD2. The source of this sequence is a woman aged 35 to 49 with Graves disease. The CDR3, as DNA: TGCAGCGTTGACAACCCCGGCGGGAGGGGGTCCTACAATGAGCATTTCTTC. It encodes CSVDNPGGRGSYNEHFF.